The 5 T cell receptor beta chains in this list originate from one sample, sequenced in a study of blood T cell repertoires in COVID-19 (dated by TCRdb to the early 2020s). Library preparation used the immunoSEQ multiplex PCR assay. The clones in this table, taken by TCRdb from immuneACCESS, are in-frame only. Not every clone is retained; where verified, under half of the shortfall comes from an unresolved V gene, and the cause of the rest is unknown. Within this sample are under 400,000 clones, with over 85% of them counted one time only. The ten largest make up 3% to 4.5% of the sample. The sequenced material came from peripheral blood. All receptors come from a woman in her fifties or sixties with COVID-19, enrolled during active disease.

The gene calls are TRBV7-9 and TRBJ1-1, with D possibly TRBD1 on 5 matching bases. Germline lookup yields CDR1 SEHNR and CDR2 FQNEAQ (reference sequence). Trimming cost V 6 bases and J 1 base, with 9 bases left between them. There are 13 residues in the CDR3. CDR3 amino acids: CASRGGANTEAFF. The DNA of the CDR3 is TGTGCCAGCAGGGGTGGGGCGAACACTGAAGCTTTCTTT.

The rearrangement uses TRBV5-4 and TRBJ2-7; TRBD2 matches at 10 bases. The CDR3 length is 17 residues. J gave up 0 bases and V 0 bases, and 6 bases lay outside the gene matches. Germline CDR1 and CDR2: SGHNT and YYREEE (reference sequence). The CDR3 region is CASSLAFGLAASYEQYF. The CDR3 region has the DNA TGTGCCAGCAGCTTGGCATTCGGACTAGCGGCCTCCTACGAGCAGTACTTC.

This clone occurred once. The rearrangement joins TRBV28 to TRBJ2-4, with a weak D call TRBD2 (5 bases). Germline-derived CDR1 and CDR2 are MDHEN and SYDVKM. CDR3 length equals 14 residues. V lost 4 bases and J 0 bases, leaving 7 bases between the germline ends. For the CDR3, the DNA is TGTGCCAGCAGTTCGGGGTTAGCCAAAAACATTCAGTACTTC. Translating it yields CASSSGLAKNIQYF.

The chain employs TRBV30 and TRBJ2-2; D gene unclear. The CDR3 is made up of 12 amino acids. Germline CDR1 and CDR2: GTSNPN and SVGIG (reference sequence). The V gene lost 2 bases and the J gene lost 2 bases, with 3 bases spanning the gap. CDR3 sequence: CAWSPNTGELFF. CDR3 DNA: TGTGCCTGGAGTCCTAACACCGGGGAGCTGTTTTTT.

The chain uses TRBV28 and TRBJ1-2, with 9 bases lining up with TRBD1. This CDR3 contains 15 residues. In germline, CDR1 is MDHEN, CDR2 SYDVKM. The J segment lost 4 bases and the V segment lost 7 bases, leaving 10 bases of the junction unmatched. The CDR3 coding sequence is TGTGCCAGCACGGGACAGGGAAAGGGTTTCTATGGCTACACCTTC. It yields the protein CASTGQGKGFYGYTF.